This record concerns one T cell receptor beta chain sequence. What it recognizes is unknown. V trimming: 1 base; J trimming: 6 bases; junction bases outside the gene matches: 10. There are 16 residues in the CDR3. Germline V gene lookup returns CDR1 SGDLS and CDR2 YYNGEE. These data are taken from a study of cytomegalovirus exposure and HLA in healthy donors. Study-level results: A later look showed TCR association rates differing by HLA locus, highest for DRB1 and lowest for HLA-C. Reported findings show TCR beta sequences accurately forecast HLA-A and HLA-B alleles in most subjects.

Amplification used 60 Vbeta primers and 13 Jbeta primers. This table comes from immunoSEQ multiplex PCR, and its TCRdb copy is limited to in-frame clones, with some not included. This sample has around 39,000 clones; approximately 80% occur once, and the top ten carry 1.4%. The chain carries TRBV9 and TRBJ2-1; 7 bases map to TRBD2. The specimen was PBMCs. The origin of this receptor is a man younger than 45 in good health and CMV-seronegative. The CDR3 DNA sequence: TGTGCCAGCAGCGTACAGGGTCTAGCGGCTACCAATGAGCAGTTCTTC. Translated: CASSVQGLAATNEQFF.